These 11 T cell receptor beta chains were all obtained from the same sample, sequenced in a study of T cell repertoires in cytomegalovirus infection. TCRdb re-analysed the reads in MiXCR, keeping a single row per CDR3 protein. The sample shows about 76,000 distinct CDR3 sequences, more than 3.5% of them seen only once. Sequencing was done on a sample of PBMCs. Source of these receptors: a human donor in good health (CMV status not recorded). Some clones in this sample may be carry-over from other donors' samples.

This clonotype occurred many times. This chain links TRBV7-6 with TRBJ1-6; D remains ambiguous. There are 14 residues in the CDR3. CDR1 SGHVS and CDR2 FNYEAQ come from the germline V gene. Trimming took 1 base from V and 9 from J, leaving 10 bases between them. CDR3 sequence (DNA): TGTGCCAGCAGCTTAGGATCGAATCGTTCACCCCTCCACTTT. It encodes CASSLGSNRSPLHF.

This clonotype has ten or more counts. This chain joins TRBV20-1 and TRBJ2-3; a possible D gene is TRBD1 (6 bases). The CDR3 is made up of 15 amino acids. Germline-derived CDR1 and CDR2 are DFQATT and SNEGSKA (reference sequence). V was cut by 5 bases and J by 2 bases, with 17 bases left in between. In nucleotides, the CDR3 is TGCAGTGCTCCTAAGAGGGGACAAGCCACAGATACGCAGTATTTT. Protein product: CSAPKRGQATDTQYF.

This clonotype was counted many times. This rearrangement joins TRBV7-2 to TRBJ2-5; 14 bases align to TRBD2. There are 17 residues in the CDR3. V shed 1 base and J 5 bases; nucleotides not matched to a gene: 6. The germline V gene has CDR1 SGHTA and CDR2 FQGNSA. The CDR3 bases are TGTGCCAGCAGCTTAGTGACTAGCGGGGGGGCCATGGAGACCCAGTACTTC. The encoded protein is CASSLVTSGGAMETQYF.

In its sample, this clonotype was seen many times. The V call is TRBV12-3 or TRBV12-4, the J call TRBJ2-3; 7 nucleotides align to TRBD2. The junction had 10 bases not matched to a gene; V was cut back by 6 bases and J by 4 bases. CDR3 size: 15 residues. CDR3 in DNA: TGTGCCAGCAGCCAATGGGAGGGGTGGGCAGATACGCAGTATTTT. Protein product: CASSQWEGWADTQYF.

This clonotype was observed many times. DNA for the CDR3: TGTGCCAGCAGCCTTTACACGTCCTATGGCTACACCTTC. It codes for CASSLYTSYGYTF. The V call is TRBV7-2, the J call TRBJ1-2; no clear D. The CDR3 contains 13 residues. Germline values: CDR1 SGHTA, CDR2 FQGNSA. The germline V and J ends were trimmed by 5 bases and 4 bases, with 11 bases remaining between them.

This clonotype was picked up many times. The J gene is TRBJ2-1, the V gene TRBV11-3, with D possibly matching TRBD2 (6 bases). This CDR3 has 15 residues. The germline V and J ends were trimmed by 5 bases and 5 bases, with 16 bases remaining between them. Germline CDR1 reads SGHNT; CDR2 reads YENEEA. This chain's CDR3 is CASSPTGTPNNEQFF. CDR3 bases: TGTGCCAGCAGCCCGACCGGGACTCCCAACAATGAGCAGTTCTTC.

This clonotype was found many times. The chain has TRBV28 and TRBJ1-1, with unresolved D. Germline V lookup: CDR1 MDHEN, CDR2 SYDVKM. V lost 5 bases to trimming and J lost 7 bases, with 11 bases between them. This CDR3 is built from 12 residues. CDR3 in DNA: TGTGCCAGCAGTCAACAGCGATTTGAAGCTTTCTTT. It codes for CASSQQRFEAFF.

This clonotype occurred many times. The rearrangement links TRBV7-9 to TRBJ2-7; D possibly corresponds to TRBD2 (5 bases). The CDR3 length is 16 residues. Germline V gene data show CDR1 as SEHNR and CDR2 as FQNEAQ (reference sequence). With 5 bases removed from V and 5 bases from J, the gap between germline ends came to 22 bases. CDR3 protein: CASSPADGPLYDEQYF. The CDR3 DNA follows: TGTGCCAGCAGCCCAGCGGACGGACCCCTCTACGACGAGCAGTACTTC.

This clonotype was recorded at least ten times. This chain joins TRBV18 and TRBJ1-1; no reliable D call. Germline V CDR1 and CDR2: KGHSH, LQKENI. This CDR3 is 15 amino acids long. Trimming pared 1 base from V and 5 bases from J, leaving 14 bases between. The CDR3: CASSPRAGEATEAFF. The CDR3 coding sequence is TGTGCCAGCTCACCACGTGCAGGCGAGGCGACTGAAGCTTTCTTT.

This clonotype was picked up many times. The V and J genes are TRBV20-1 and TRBJ2-1, with 8 bases lining up with TRBD1. This CDR3 has 14 residues. V was pared by 6 bases and J by 3 bases, with 7 bases of the junction left unmatched. Germline assignment: CDR1 DFQATT and CDR2 SNEGSKA (reference sequence). CDR3 sequence reads: CSAAEGTGYNEQFF. CDR3 nucleotides: TGCAGTGCCGCGGAAGGGACAGGCTACAATGAGCAGTTCTTC.

This clonotype was detected many times. V usage is TRBV6-5 and J usage is TRBJ1-1, with D possibly being TRBD1 (5 bases). CDR1 and CDR2 from the germline V gene are MNHEY and SVGAGI. CDR3 length: 14 amino acids. Trimming left V 10 bases short and J 1 base short, with 16 bases between. For the CDR3, the DNA is TGTGCCACCAGGGAGTCCGGACAGAACACTGAAGCTTTCTTT. Translation: CATRESGQNTEAFF.